The next 8 T cell receptor beta chains were all read from a single sample in a study of identical twins. TCRdb re-derived calls from the 5' RACE reads in MiXCR, one entry per CDR3 protein. The sample includes about 660,000 distinct CDR3 sequences, 8.5% to 9.5% of them seen just once. This sample also appeared in a second study, on yellow fever vaccine responses in identical twins.

The sequenced sample was PBMCs. These TCRs come from a woman aged 18-29 years in good health.

The gene calls are TRBV3-1 and TRBJ2-3, with 7 bases fitting TRBD2. CDR1 and CDR2 (germline): LGHDT, YNNKEL (reference sequence). The CDR3 loop spans 15 amino acids. Germline trimming cut 3 bases from V and 2 bases from J; bases unmatched to any gene: 5. CDR3 amino acids: CASSQGLAATDTQYF. The CDR3 DNA sequence: TGTGCCAGCAGCCAGGGCCTAGCGGCCACAGATACGCAGTATTTT.

In its sample, this clonotype was seen many times. V and J are TRBV24-1 and TRBJ2-3; a weak D match, TRBD2 (6 bases). The V gene's germline CDR1 is KGHDR and CDR2 SFDVKD. Trimming cost V 4 bases and J 4 bases, with 11 bases left between them. The CDR3 runs to 14 residues. As DNA, the CDR3 is TGTGCCACCAGTGACAGCGGGCCCGCAGATACGCAGTATTTT. Its protein is CATSDSGPADTQYF.

This chain connects TRBV7-2 to TRBJ2-7; a possible D gene is TRBD1 (6 bases). The CDR3 runs 13 residues. Trimming took off 6 bases at V and 6 bases at J, with 15 bases between the two ends. Germline assignment: CDR1 SGHTA and CDR2 FQGNSA. The CDR3 spells CASSRDKGPEQYF. CDR3 nucleotide sequence: TGTGCCAGCAGTCGGGACAAGGGCCCCGAGCAGTACTTC.

A few counts support this clonotype. The chain is built from TRBV7-2 and TRBJ2-2; 11 positions match TRBD2. Losses at the gene ends were 4 bases for V and 7 bases for J; bases not matched to a gene: 2. Germline V gene data show CDR1 as SGHTA and CDR2 as FQGNSA. The CDR3 is 14 residues long. The CDR3 nucleotides read TGTGCCAGCAGCTCAGGACTAGCGGGCGGGGAGCTGTTTTTT. Translation: CASSSGLAGGELFF.

The chain couples TRBV9 to TRBJ2-1; 11 bases line up with TRBD2. The CDR3 has 15 amino acids. The germline gives CDR1 SGDLS, CDR2 YYNGEE. The V and J ends lost 3 bases and 4 bases, in that order; junction bases with no gene match: 3. The DNA for the CDR3 is TGTGCCAGCAGCGGACGACTAGCGGGATACAATGAGCAGTTCTTC. Translating it yields CASSGRLAGYNEQFF. Looking up the rest from reference TRBV9 and TRBJ2-1 gives the full variable domain: DSGVTQTPKHLITATGQRVTLRCSPRSGDLSVYWYQQSLDQGLQFLIQYYNGEERAKGNILERFSAQQFPDLHSELNLSSLELGDSALYFCASSGRLAGYNEQFFGPGTRLTVL.

This clonotype was seen only a few times. The chain uses TRBV6-5 and TRBJ2-2; D is ambiguous. The germline gives CDR1 MNHEY, CDR2 SVGAGI. The CDR3 extends over 15 amino acids. The germline V and J ends were trimmed by 0 bases and 0 bases, with 5 bases remaining between them. The CDR3 sequence: CASSYSGPNTGELFF. CDR3 bases: TGTGCCAGCAGTTACTCTGGACCGAACACCGGGGAGCTGTTTTTT.

This clonotype occurred many times. The V call is TRBV14, the J call TRBJ1-1; D gene uncertain. V was trimmed by 3 bases and J by 1 base, leaving 6 bases between them. The germline CDR1 and CDR2 sequences are SGHDN and FVKESK. This CDR3 has 13 amino acids. The CDR3, as DNA: TGTGCCAGCAGCCAGGGGAGGAACACTGAAGCTTTCTTT. Translated, it gives CASSQGRNTEAFF.

This clonotype occurred a few times. This chain links TRBV7-9 with TRBJ1-2; TRBD1 matches at 11 bases. Germline lookup yields CDR1 SEHNR and CDR2 FQNEAQ (reference sequence). The CDR3 consists of 14 residues. V shed 5 bases, J shed 6 bases, and the junction held 5 bases outside the gene matches. The CDR3 spells CASSPWTGGNGYTF. CDR3 coding DNA: TGTGCCAGCAGCCCCTGGACAGGGGGCAATGGCTACACCTTC.